These 28 T cell receptor beta chains share one sample of origin, sequenced in a study of T-cell memory formation after mild COVID-19. A single record per CDR3 protein comes from TCRdb applying MiXCR to the 5' RACE reads. This sample has around 300,000 distinct CDR3 sequences; approximately 19% occur once, and the top ten carry around 21%. The specimen was PBMCs or a T cell subset sorted from them (not recorded which). The receptors originated from a man between 18 and 35 years old who had mild COVID-19 (a few samples of this study predate the infection). Cell type and time point are not known.

In this sample, this clonotype turned up a few times. The chain couples TRBV7-3 to TRBJ1-2; the D is unclear. The CDR3 totals 14 residues. Germline lookup yields CDR1 SGHTA and CDR2 FQGTGA. The V end was cut by 3 bases, the J end by 5 bases, with 13 bases between. The CDR3 DNA is TGTGCCAGCAGCTTGTCAGGAGGCGATTATGGCTACACCTTC. Encoded protein: CASSLSGGDYGYTF. The whole variable domain, remainder taken from reference TRBV7-3 and TRBJ1-2, is GAGVSQTPSNKVTEKGKYVELRCDPISGHTALYWYRQSLGQGPEFLIYFQGTGAADDSGLPNDRFFAVRPEGSVSTLKIQRTERGDSAVYLCASSLSGGDYGYTFGSGTRLTVV.

This clonotype was recorded at least ten times. The chain couples TRBV13 to TRBJ1-2, with D perhaps matching TRBD1 (5 bases). The V end lost 5 bases, the J end lost 7 bases, and 23 bases lay between the germline ends. CDR3 length equals 16 residues. CDR1 and CDR2 (germline): PRHDT, FYEKMQ (reference sequence). The CDR3 sequence is CASSRGRAALDRGYTF. CDR3 in DNA: TGTGCCAGCAGCCGGGGCAGGGCCGCCCTCGATCGTGGCTACACCTTC. Full variable domain (missing parts from reference TRBV13 and TRBJ1-2): AAGVIQSPRHLIKEKRETATLKCYPIPRHDTVYWYQQGPGQDPQFLISFYEKMQSDKGSIPDRFSAQQFSDYHSELNMSSLELGDSALYFCASSRGRAALDRGYTFGSGTRLTVV.

This clonotype was counted between two and nine times. The J gene is TRBJ2-7, the V gene TRBV12-3 or TRBV12-4; D gene unclear. This CDR3 comprises 12 residues. V lost 2 bases to trimming and J lost 6 bases, with 8 bases between them. The chain's CDR3 is CASSLPLGEQYF. Written as DNA, the CDR3 is TGTGCCAGCAGTTTACCCCTAGGCGAGCAGTACTTC.

This clonotype was recorded many times. J is TRBJ2-1 and V is TRBV7-3, with D maybe TRBD2 (6 bases). V was shortened by 5 bases and J by 5 bases, with 16 bases between the two germline ends. Germline CDR1 reads SGHTA; CDR2 reads FQGTGA. The CDR3 has 15 amino acids. As DNA, the CDR3 is TGTGCCAGCAGCCCCCTCGGAGGGTCTAACAATGAGCAGTTCTTC. This sequence encodes CASSPLGGSNNEQFF.

This clonotype has only a few counts. This chain connects TRBV7-9 to TRBJ2-3; the match to TRBD2 covers 14 bases. The trim removed 5 bases at V and 3 bases at J, leaving 10 bases unmatched. The CDR3 runs 18 residues. Germline CDR1 reads SEHNR; CDR2 reads FQNEAQ (reference sequence). CDR3 residues: CASSPRLAGGPMTDTQYF. CDR3 bases: TGTGCCAGCAGCCCTCGACTAGCGGGGGGGCCTATGACAGATACGCAGTATTTT.

The CDR3 DNA follows: TGTGCCAGCAGCCAAGTCCCATCGAACACCGGGGAGCTGTTTTTT. It codes for CASSQVPSNTGELFF. The genes are TRBV4-2 and TRBJ2-2; no clear D. Trimming shortened V by 1 base and J by 0 bases, and 6 bases separated the two germline ends. This CDR3 is built from 15 residues. CDR1 LGHNA and CDR2 YNFKEQ come from the germline V gene.

The chain recombines TRBV9 with TRBJ2-5, with 13 nucleotides matching TRBD2. V was clipped by 0 bases and J by 5 bases; unmatched bases: 10. CDR1 is SGDLS and CDR2 is YYNGEE in the germline V gene. This CDR3 is 18 amino acids long. This CDR3 reads CASSVATGLAGLLETQYF. The CDR3 DNA sequence: TGTGCCAGCAGCGTAGCTACGGGACTAGCGGGGTTGCTCGAGACCCAGTACTTC. Full variable domain (outside the CDR3, taken from reference TRBV9 and TRBJ2-5): DSGVTQTPKHLITATGQRVTLRCSPRSGDLSVYWYQQSLDQGLQFLIQYYNGEERAKGNILERFSAQQFPDLHSELNLSSLELGDSALYFCASSVATGLAGLLETQYFGPGTRLLVL.

This clonotype was counted only a few times. The rearrangement uses TRBV4-2 and TRBJ2-5; D tentatively fits TRBD1 or TRBD2 (6 bases each). Germline lookup yields CDR1 LGHNA and CDR2 YNFKEQ. This CDR3 contains 14 residues. V was shortened by 1 base and J by 1 base, with 7 bases between the two germline ends. The CDR3 coding sequence is TGTGCCAGCAGCCAAGGGGGGGCCCAAGAGACCCAGTACTTC. Encoded protein: CASSQGGAQETQYF.

This clonotype occurred a few times. The chain is built from TRBV5-1 and TRBJ1-1; D is unresolved. Trimming took off 9 bases at V and 7 bases at J, with 16 bases between the two ends. This CDR3 has 12 residues. CDR1 and CDR2 from the germline V gene are SGHRS and YFSETQ. CDR3 coding DNA: TGCGCCACCAAACCCCAGGACGGTGAAGCTTTCTTT. It specifies CATKPQDGEAFF.

This chain links TRBV6-6 with TRBJ2-2; no firm D call. This CDR3 region has 17 residues. Germline values: CDR1 MNHNY, CDR2 SVGAGI (reference sequence). Trimming stripped 2 bases from V and 2 bases from J, with 15 bases between. The CDR3 nucleotides are TGTGCCAGCAGTTACGTGGACCCGATAGTAAACACCGGGGAGCTGTTTTTT. Its protein is CASSYVDPIVNTGELFF.

This clonotype was recorded a few times. J is TRBJ1-5 and V is TRBV28; D gene unclear. Germline CDR1 and CDR2: MDHEN and SYDVKM. The CDR3 loop spans 13 amino acids. The CDR3 here is CAGSVSTNQPQHF. The CDR3 nucleotides read TGTGCTGGGTCCGTCTCGACCAATCAGCCCCAGCATTTT.

This clonotype was seen a handful of times. This chain joins TRBV12-3 or TRBV12-4 and TRBJ1-5, with 9 bases matching TRBD1. This CDR3 has 14 amino acids. Germline trimming cut 6 bases from V and 6 bases from J; bases unmatched to any gene: 6. The CDR3 here is CASRPGQGGQPQHF. The CDR3 coding sequence is TGTGCCAGCAGGCCGGGACAGGGAGGTCAGCCCCAGCATTTT.

In this sample, this clonotype turned up a few times. This rearrangement joins TRBV12-5 to TRBJ2-3, with a tentative D call TRBD2 (6 bases). Germline V gene sequence: CDR1 LGHNT, CDR2 FRNRAP. Trimming removed 2 bases from V and 4 bases from J, with 13 bases in between. The CDR3 extends over 15 amino acids. CDR3 residues: CASGLWRGAPDTQYF. In DNA, the CDR3 is TGTGCTAGTGGTTTGTGGCGCGGGGCCCCAGATACGCAGTATTTT.

This clonotype has ten or more counts. The chain recombines TRBV5-6 with TRBJ1-5; 8 nucleotides match TRBD1. The V gene end was trimmed by 0 bases and the J gene end by 3 bases; junction bases not matched to a gene: 2. The germline V gene has CDR1 SGHDT and CDR2 YYEEEE. The CDR3 loop spans 15 amino acids. DNA of the CDR3: TGTGCCAGCAGCTTGGGTCAGGGGGCCAATCAGCCCCAGCATTTT. Encoded protein: CASSLGQGANQPQHF.

This clonotype has more than one count but fewer than ten. The V call is TRBV7-2, the J call TRBJ1-4, with TRBD1 matching over 7 bases. Germline values: CDR1 SGHTA, CDR2 FQGNSA. The CDR3 extends over 13 amino acids. The J segment lost 4 bases and the V segment lost 8 bases, leaving 4 bases of the junction unmatched. The CDR3 spells CASSGQNNEKLFF. In DNA, the CDR3 is TGTGCCAGCTCGGGACAGAATAATGAAAAACTGTTTTTT.

This chain uses TRBV29-1 with TRBJ1-4; unclear D gene. Trimming cost V 3 bases and J 5 bases, with 13 bases left between them. Germline V lookup: CDR1 SQVTM, CDR2 ANQGSEA. The CDR3 covers 14 residues. CDR3 DNA sequence: TGCAGCGTTGAGCCGGTATCGGTAAATGAAAAACTGTTTTTT. Its protein is CSVEPVSVNEKLFF.

This clonotype showed up many times. The V gene is TRBV7-3, the J gene TRBJ2-3, with 7 bases aligning to TRBD2. Germline V gene data show CDR1 as SGHTA and CDR2 as FQGTGA. J gave up 1 base and V 0 bases, and 1 base lay outside the gene matches. The CDR3 is 15 amino acids. The CDR3 region is CASSLTSGRTDTQYF. As DNA, the CDR3 is TGTGCCAGCAGCTTAACTAGCGGGCGCACAGATACGCAGTATTTT.

This clonotype occurred a few times. CDR3 residues: CSVEDHNYEQYV. CDR3 bases: TGCAGCGTTGAAGATCATAACTACGAGCAGTACGTC. This chain joins TRBV29-1 and TRBJ2-7; the D is unclear. Between the trimmed V and J ends, which lost 0 bases and 3 bases, there was a span of 6 bases. CDR1 is SQVTM, CDR2 ANQGSEA, per germline. The CDR3 covers 12 residues.

The rearrangement joins TRBV28 to TRBJ2-4, with D perhaps TRBD1 (5 bases). The germline V gene has CDR1 MDHEN and CDR2 SYDVKM. V was cut by 5 bases and J by 7 bases, with 15 bases left in between. This CDR3 comprises 14 residues. CDR3 coding DNA: TGTGCCAGCAGTCCCCTAACACCAGGGAACATTCAGTACTTC. It yields the protein CASSPLTPGNIQYF.

The rearrangement links TRBV9 to TRBJ2-5; 8 bases map to TRBD2. Germline lookup yields CDR1 SGDLS and CDR2 YYNGEE. Germline trimming cut 0 bases from V and 2 bases from J; bases unmatched to any gene: 3. The CDR3 is made up of 15 amino acids. CDR3 nucleotides: TGTGCCAGCAGCGTAGTAGCGGGGACACAAGAGACCCAGTACTTC. It is translated as CASSVVAGTQETQYF.

The gene calls are TRBV11-3 and TRBJ1-3; D perhaps matches TRBD1 (5 bases). The CDR3 has 16 residues. From germline, CDR1 is SGHNT and CDR2 YENEEA. Trimming removed 5 bases at V and 0 bases at J, with 14 bases between. In nucleotides, the CDR3 is TGTGCCAGCAGCCGGGGCGGGTTCGGCTCTGGAAACACCATATATTTT. This gives the protein CASSRGGFGSGNTIYF.

The chain has TRBV9 and TRBJ2-3; 10 bases match TRBD1. The V segment lost 4 bases and the J segment 5 bases; nucleotides outside the gene matches: 7. Germline V gene sequence: CDR1 SGDLS, CDR2 YYNGEE. The CDR3 consists of 15 residues. The CDR3 DNA is TGTGCCAGCAGCTATCGACAGGGGGCATTAGATACGCAGTATTTT. Translated, it gives CASSYRQGALDTQYF.

This clonotype was seen a handful of times. The V gene is TRBV7-3, the J gene TRBJ2-1; D uncertain. V lost 2 bases, J lost 6 bases, and 11 bases lay in between. This CDR3 spans 14 amino acids. The germline gives CDR1 SGHTA, CDR2 FQGTGA. CDR3 region: CASSLAGGPNEQFF. The CDR3 DNA reads TGTGCCAGCAGCTTAGCAGGCGGACCCAATGAGCAGTTCTTC.

This clonotype occurred a few times. This chain joins TRBV12-3 or TRBV12-4 and TRBJ1-1, with D possibly TRBD1 on 5 matching bases. This CDR3 is 14 amino acids long. V was cut by 6 bases and J by 0 bases, with 11 bases left in between. CDR3 sequence: CASRTQAMNTEAFF. The CDR3 bases are TGTGCCAGCAGAACACAGGCCATGAACACTGAAGCTTTCTTT.

This clonotype has a count of ten or more. The V gene is TRBV7-8, the J gene TRBJ2-2; 10 bases line up with TRBD2. Germline V CDR1 and CDR2: SGHVS, FQNEAQ. The CDR3 is 15 residues long. V was pared by 2 bases and J by 5 bases, with 2 bases of the junction left unmatched. The CDR3 region has the DNA TGTGCCAGCAGCTTACCTAGCGGGGGTACCGGGGAGCTGTTTTTT. Translating it yields CASSLPSGGTGELFF. Filled out from reference TRBV7-8 and TRBJ2-2, the complete variable domain reads GAGVSQSPRYKVAKRGQDVALRCDPISGHVSLFWYQQALGQGPEFLTYFQNEAQLDKSGLPSDRFFAERPEGSVSTLKIQRTQQEDSAVYLCASSLPSGGTGELFFGEGSRLTVL.

This clonotype came up a few times. The chain is built from TRBV20-1 and TRBJ2-1, with TRBD2 matching 7 bases. The J segment lost 4 bases and the V segment lost 2 bases, leaving 2 bases of the junction unmatched. Germline loops: CDR1 DFQATT, CDR2 SNEGSKA (reference sequence). This CDR3 is built from 13 residues. The CDR3 sequence is CSARRGGYNEQFF. CDR3 DNA sequence: TGCAGTGCTAGACGCGGGGGTTACAATGAGCAGTTCTTC.

This clonotype has just a few counts. This chain uses TRBV19 with TRBJ1-1, with D possibly being TRBD1 (5 bases). The germline V and J ends were trimmed by 5 bases and 4 bases, with 17 bases remaining between them. Germline assignment: CDR1 LNHDA and CDR2 SQIVND (reference sequence). The CDR3 runs to 15 residues. The chain's CDR3 is CASSLNPTGGTEAFF. CDR3 bases: TGTGCCAGTAGTTTGAACCCGACCGGGGGCACTGAAGCTTTCTTT.

This clonotype was seen more than once but under ten times. The DNA of the CDR3 is TGCAGTGCTAGAGATAGGCCTAGCACAGATACGCAGTATTTT. It yields the protein CSARDRPSTDTQYF. The chain uses TRBV20-1 and TRBJ2-3; no clear D gene. The CDR3 length is 14 residues. Germline assignment: CDR1 DFQATT and CDR2 SNEGSKA (reference sequence). The ends were cut back, 0 bases at V and 0 bases at J, with 7 bases in the middle.